This TCR beta chain was recovered during a study of OX40 agonist ivuxolimab in advanced cancers. Sequencing used immunoSEQ multiplex PCR; TCRdb keeps in-frame clones, though not all of them. Of just under 65,000 clones detected, about 90% appear once; the ten largest clones hold 5.2%. Looked up from germline, CDR1 is MNHNS and CDR2 is SASEGT. Trimming took off 6 bases at V and 2 bases at J, with 9 bases between the two ends. CDR3 length equals 13 residues. The receptor comes from an adult with an advanced solid tumor such as melanoma, head and neck, liver or kidney cancer. This specimen was CD4+ or CD8+ T cells sorted from blood, taken in a trial of the OX40 agonist ivuxolimab. V and J are TRBV6-1 and TRBJ2-3; D may correspond to TRBD1 or TRBD2 (5 bases each). CDR3 in amino acids: CASRVGTTDTQYF. The CDR3 coding sequence is TGTGCCAGCAGAGTCGGGACCACAGATACGCAGTATTTT.